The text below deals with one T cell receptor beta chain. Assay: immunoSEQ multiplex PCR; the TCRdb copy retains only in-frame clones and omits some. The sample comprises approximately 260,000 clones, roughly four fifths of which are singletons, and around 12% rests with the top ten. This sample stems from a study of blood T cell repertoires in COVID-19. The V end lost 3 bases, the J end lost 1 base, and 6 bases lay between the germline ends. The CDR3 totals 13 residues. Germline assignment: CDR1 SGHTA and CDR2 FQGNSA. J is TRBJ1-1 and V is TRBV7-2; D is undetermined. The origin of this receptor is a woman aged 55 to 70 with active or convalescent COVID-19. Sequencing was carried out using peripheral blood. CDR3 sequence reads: CASSFQWNTEAFF. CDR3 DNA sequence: TGTGCCAGCAGCTTTCAATGGAACACTGAAGCTTTCTTT.